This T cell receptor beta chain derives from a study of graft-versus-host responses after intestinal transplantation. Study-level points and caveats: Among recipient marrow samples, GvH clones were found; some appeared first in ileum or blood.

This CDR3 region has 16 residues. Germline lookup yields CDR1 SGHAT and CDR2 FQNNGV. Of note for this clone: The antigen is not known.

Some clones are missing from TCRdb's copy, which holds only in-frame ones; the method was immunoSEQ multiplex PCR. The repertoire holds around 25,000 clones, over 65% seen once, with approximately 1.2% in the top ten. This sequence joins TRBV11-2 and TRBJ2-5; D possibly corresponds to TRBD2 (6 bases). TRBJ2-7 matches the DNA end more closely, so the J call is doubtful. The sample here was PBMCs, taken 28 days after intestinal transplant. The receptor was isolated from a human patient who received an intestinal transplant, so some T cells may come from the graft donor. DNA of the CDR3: TGTGCCAGCAGCTTAGGGGGGGATACCAGCTCCTACGAGCAGTACTTC. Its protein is CASSLGGDTSSYEQYF.